A selection of T cell receptor beta chains follows, all from one sample in a study of cytotoxic CD8 clonotypes in ibrutinib-treated CLL. Measured with immunoSEQ multiplex PCR; TCRdb has only the in-frame clones, and not every one. Here the sample spans about 300,000 clones, 70% to 80% being singletons. The sequencing used PBMCs, collected at disease progression, from a patient treated with ibrutinib. These receptors were taken from a human donor with chronic lymphocytic leukemia. The CDR3 runs from the conserved cysteine through the conserved F or W. D genes are given only for firm matches. Size is stated for part of the rows, as once, few or many counts, or as a class when the clone is expanded.

CDR3 DNA: TGTGCCAGCAGCGAAAGCGGGGGGCACTACGAGCAGTACTTC
CDR3 protein: CASSESGGHYEQYF
D gene: TRBD2
J gene: TRBJ2-7
V gene: TRBV7-2
clone size: -

CDR3 DNA: TGTGCCAGCAGCTTGGGAAGCGGAGCAGATACGCAGTATTTT
CDR3 protein: CASSLGSGADTQYF
D gene: -
J gene: TRBJ2-3
V gene: TRBV5-8
clone size: once

CDR3 DNA: TGTGCCAGCTCATCAGGACAGGCTTCTAACTATGGCTACACCTTC
CDR3 protein: CASSSGQASNYGYTF
D gene: TRBD1
J gene: TRBJ1-2
V gene: TRBV6-5
clone size: -

CDR3 DNA: TGTGCCAGCAGCCCAGTGACAGCGGCCTACTATGGCTACACCTTC
CDR3 protein: CASSPVTAAYYGYTF
D gene: -
J gene: TRBJ1-2
V gene: TRBV7-9
clone size: -

CDR3 DNA: TGTGCCAGCAGCTTGGGACTAGCGGGGGTTGAGCAGTTCTTC
CDR3 protein: CASSLGLAGVEQFF
D gene: TRBD2
J gene: TRBJ2-1
V gene: TRBV7-8
clone size: -

CDR3 DNA: TGCAGCGTTAAGGGCAGGGGCGAATATGGCTACACCTTC
CDR3 protein: CSVKGRGEYGYTF
D gene: -
J gene: TRBJ1-2
V gene: TRBV29-1
clone size: -

CDR3 DNA: TGCGCCAGCAGCTTGGGACAGGTCTATGGCTACACCTTC
CDR3 protein: CASSLGQVYGYTF
D gene: -
J gene: TRBJ1-2
V gene: TRBV5-1
clone size: -

CDR3 DNA: TGTGCCAGCAGGTCGGCGGGCCTGGGGGAGCAGTACTTC
CDR3 protein: CASRSAGLGEQYF
D gene: -
J gene: TRBJ2-7
V gene: TRBV27
clone size: -

CDR3 DNA: TGTGCCAGCAGCCCCCGTTTCAGGGAGGGCTACACCTTC
CDR3 protein: CASSPRFREGYTF
D gene: -
J gene: TRBJ1-2
V gene: TRBV11-2
clone size: -

CDR3 DNA: TGTGCCAGCAGCCGACAGGGGGTACCCTTCAATCAGCCCCAGCATTTT
CDR3 protein: CASSRQGVPFNQPQHF
D gene: TRBD1
J gene: TRBJ1-5
V gene: TRBV2
clone size: -

CDR3 DNA: TGTGCCAGCACGAAATCCGGGGGAGAGACCCAGTACTTC
CDR3 protein: CASTKSGGETQYF
D gene: -
J gene: TRBJ2-5
V gene: TRBV11-2
clone size: few

CDR3 DNA: TGTGCCAGCAGCTTAGCGATTAGCGGGAGATCTACCGGGGAGCTGTTTTTT
CDR3 protein: CASSLAISGRSTGELFF
D gene: TRBD2
J gene: TRBJ2-2
V gene: TRBV7-9
clone size: few

CDR3 DNA: TGTGCCAGCACCAGCCGACATCAATCCTACGAGCAGTACTTC
CDR3 protein: CASTSRHQSYEQYF
D gene: -
J gene: TRBJ2-7
V gene: TRBV7-2
clone size: few

CDR3 DNA: TGCAGCGTTGAAGAGGTTTGGGGGCCCCTTCAAGAGACCCAGTACTTC
CDR3 protein: CSVEEVWGPLQETQYF
D gene: -
J gene: TRBJ2-5
V gene: TRBV29-1
clone size: -

CDR3 DNA: TGTGCCAGCAGCTCCGTAAGGACAGGCCGCTACGAGCAGTACTTC
CDR3 protein: CASSSVRTGRYEQYF
D gene: TRBD1
J gene: TRBJ2-7
V gene: TRBV5-6
clone size: -

CDR3 DNA: TGTGCCATCAGGGCGACAGGGACTGGGGAAAAACTGTTTTTT
CDR3 protein: CAIRATGTGEKLFF
D gene: TRBD1
J gene: TRBJ1-4
V gene: TRBV10-3
clone size: -

CDR3 DNA: TGTGCCAGCAGCCCCAACCAGGGGCCCAACGTCCTGACTTTC
CDR3 protein: CASSPNQGPNVLTF
D gene: -
J gene: TRBJ2-6
V gene: TRBV9
clone size: -

CDR3 DNA: TGTGCCAGCAGCTTCGGGTCAGGGGGCTACGAGCAGTACTTC
CDR3 protein: CASSFGSGGYEQYF
D gene: TRBD1
J gene: TRBJ2-7
V gene: TRBV7-9
clone size: -

CDR3 DNA: TGTGCCAGCAGTAAGCGGTCGACTAGCGGGAGGGCCTACCCTACCTACAATGAGCAGTTCTTC
CDR3 protein: CASSKRSTSGRAYPTYNEQFF
D gene: TRBD2
J gene: TRBJ2-1
V gene: TRBV27
clone size: -

CDR3 DNA: TGTGCCAGTAGGTACAGGGTTGGGAATTCACCCCTCCACTTT
CDR3 protein: CASRYRVGNSPLHF
D gene: -
J gene: TRBJ1-6
V gene: TRBV19
clone size: -

CDR3 DNA: TGTGCCAGTAGTATGACAGGGATCGACGAGACCCAGTACTTC
CDR3 protein: CASSMTGIDETQYF
D gene: TRBD1
J gene: TRBJ2-5
V gene: TRBV19
clone size: -

CDR3 DNA: TGCGCCAGCAGTGTGGGTAGCGGCTTATACAATGAGCAGTTCTTC
CDR3 protein: CASSVGSGLYNEQFF
D gene: -
J gene: TRBJ2-1
V gene: TRBV10-1
clone size: -

CDR3 DNA: TGTGCCAGCAGTTCAATACAGGGGACCGGGGAGCTGTTTTTT
CDR3 protein: CASSSIQGTGELFF
D gene: TRBD1
J gene: TRBJ2-2
V gene: TRBV6-5
clone size: -

CDR3 DNA: TGTGCCAGTAGTCTAAGACAGGGGACCCAAAACATTCAGTACTTC
CDR3 protein: CASSLRQGTQNIQYF
D gene: TRBD1
J gene: TRBJ2-4
V gene: TRBV19
clone size: few

CDR3 DNA: TGTGCCAGCAGCGACCCGGATGGGACTGAATACAATGAGCAGTTCTTC
CDR3 protein: CASSDPDGTEYNEQFF
D gene: -
J gene: TRBJ2-1
V gene: TRBV9
clone size: -

CDR3 DNA: TGTGCCAGCAGCCCCCAGGCGGGAGGGCCCTGGAACACAGATACGCAGTATTTT
CDR3 protein: CASSPQAGGPWNTDTQYF
D gene: TRBD2
J gene: TRBJ2-3
V gene: TRBV9
clone size: -

CDR3 DNA: TGCGCCAGCAGCTTGACTATTAAGCAGTTCTTC
CDR3 protein: CASSLTIKQFF
D gene: -
J gene: TRBJ2-1
V gene: TRBV5-1
clone size: -

CDR3 DNA: TGTGCCAGTAGTGAGGGACAGGGACACTCCTACGAGCAGTACTTC
CDR3 protein: CASSEGQGHSYEQYF
D gene: TRBD1
J gene: TRBJ2-7
V gene: TRBV19
clone size: -

CDR3 DNA: TGCGCCAGCAGCCAAGATCCACCGAGAGGCGGGGGATTCGACTACGAGCAGTACTTC
CDR3 protein: CASSQDPPRGGGFDYEQYF
D gene: TRBD2
J gene: TRBJ2-7
V gene: TRBV4-1
clone size: -

CDR3 DNA: TGTGCCAGCTCACCTCCGAAAGGGAAGGGGGAAAAACTGTTTTTT
CDR3 protein: CASSPPKGKGEKLFF
D gene: -
J gene: TRBJ1-4
V gene: TRBV18
clone size: once

CDR3 DNA: TGCGCCAGCAGCCAAGGTAGGGGGACAGAATCCTACGAGCAGTACTTC
CDR3 protein: CASSQGRGTESYEQYF
D gene: TRBD1
J gene: TRBJ2-7
V gene: TRBV4-1
clone size: -

CDR3 DNA: TGTGCCAGCAGCTTAAGAGGGGGTCCTAGCTGGTACAATGAGCAGTTCTTC
CDR3 protein: CASSLRGGPSWYNEQFF
D gene: -
J gene: TRBJ2-1
V gene: TRBV11-2
clone size: -

CDR3 DNA: TGTGCCAGCAGGAGGGAGTCCTACACTGAAGCTTTCTTT
CDR3 protein: CASRRESYTEAFF
D gene: -
J gene: TRBJ1-1
V gene: TRBV2
clone size: -

CDR3 DNA: TGTGCCAGCAGTGAAGCCGCGGCAGGGGGGTATGGCTACACCTTC
CDR3 protein: CASSEAAAGGYGYTF
D gene: TRBD1
J gene: TRBJ1-2
V gene: TRBV6-1
clone size: -

CDR3 DNA: TGCGCCAGCAGCCAAGTCTTTACAGCGAATGAAAAACTGTTTTTT
CDR3 protein: CASSQVFTANEKLFF
D gene: -
J gene: TRBJ1-4
V gene: TRBV4-1
clone size: -

CDR3 DNA: TGTGCTAGTGGTTTGGTACCAAAAGACAGGGGGCATCCTGAAAAACTGTTTTTT
CDR3 protein: CASGLVPKDRGHPEKLFF
D gene: TRBD1
J gene: TRBJ1-4
V gene: TRBV12-5
clone size: once

CDR3 DNA: TGTGCCAGCAGCTCTGGACAGGGAAGCTACGAGCAGTACTTC
CDR3 protein: CASSSGQGSYEQYF
D gene: TRBD1
J gene: TRBJ2-7
V gene: TRBV7-2
clone size: -

CDR3 DNA: TGTGCCAGCAGCCGTATAAGCTTTGTCGGTAGCACAGATACGCAGTATTTT
CDR3 protein: CASSRISFVGSTDTQYF
D gene: -
J gene: TRBJ2-3
V gene: TRBV7-2
clone size: -

CDR3 DNA: TGTGCCAGCAGTCTCCGGGCGAAAAGCTACACCTTC
CDR3 protein: CASSLRAKSYTF
D gene: -
J gene: TRBJ1-2
V gene: TRBV7-2
clone size: -

CDR3 DNA: TGTGCCAGCAGCTTGGGACGGGGGGTCGGGAACACCATATATTTT
CDR3 protein: CASSLGRGVGNTIYF
D gene: -
J gene: TRBJ1-3
V gene: TRBV5-4
clone size: -

CDR3 DNA: TGTGCCAGCAGCTTATTGTCCACTGAAGCTTTCTTT
CDR3 protein: CASSLLSTEAFF
D gene: -
J gene: TRBJ1-1
V gene: TRBV7-2
clone size: -

CDR3 DNA: TGTGCCAGCAGCCAAAGCGGAATTGCAACTAATGAAAAACTGTTTTTT
CDR3 protein: CASSQSGIATNEKLFF
D gene: -
J gene: TRBJ1-4
V gene: TRBV28
clone size: -

CDR3 DNA: TGTGCCAGCAGTTCGCACAGGGCCCCCCACGAGCAGTACTTC
CDR3 protein: CASSSHRAPHEQYF
D gene: -
J gene: TRBJ2-7
V gene: TRBV6-5
clone size: few

CDR3 DNA: TGTGCCAGCAGCGCGGACTTGGGGGAGACCCAGTACTTC
CDR3 protein: CASSADLGETQYF
D gene: -
J gene: TRBJ2-5
V gene: TRBV5-4
clone size: -

CDR3 DNA: TGTGCCAGCAGCCGACAGTCAACTAATGAAAAACTGTTTTTT
CDR3 protein: CASSRQSTNEKLFF
D gene: -
J gene: TRBJ1-4
V gene: TRBV19
clone size: few

CDR3 DNA: TGTGCCAGCTCACCACGCCCTAGCGGGAGGGTCTTAGATAGCAATGAGCAGTTCTTC
CDR3 protein: CASSPRPSGRVLDSNEQFF
D gene: TRBD2
J gene: TRBJ2-1
V gene: TRBV18
clone size: -

CDR3 DNA: TGTGCCAGCAGCTTGGGCGGGAGCCTGCCGGATGAGCAGTTCTTC
CDR3 protein: CASSLGGSLPDEQFF
D gene: TRBD2
J gene: TRBJ2-1
V gene: TRBV7-7
clone size: -

CDR3 DNA: TGTGCCAGCAGCATCTGGACAGGGAGCTCTGGAAACACCATATATTTT
CDR3 protein: CASSIWTGSSGNTIYF
D gene: -
J gene: TRBJ1-3
V gene: TRBV21-1
clone size: -

CDR3 DNA: TGTGCCAGCAGTTACCAGGGAAACTACAATGAGCAGTTCTTC
CDR3 protein: CASSYQGNYNEQFF
D gene: -
J gene: TRBJ2-1
V gene: TRBV6-5
clone size: -

CDR3 DNA: TGTGCCAGCAGTTTACGACCCCTGTGGGAGCAGTACTTC
CDR3 protein: CASSLRPLWEQYF
D gene: -
J gene: TRBJ2-7
V gene: TRBV27
clone size: -

CDR3 DNA: TGCAGCGTTAGGACAGGCTCTGGAAACACCATATATTTT
CDR3 protein: CSVRTGSGNTIYF
D gene: TRBD1
J gene: TRBJ1-3
V gene: TRBV29-1
clone size: few

CDR3 DNA: TGTGCCAGCAGCTTAGATCCAGGACCTTATGGCTACACCTTC
CDR3 protein: CASSLDPGPYGYTF
D gene: -
J gene: TRBJ1-2
V gene: TRBV11-2
clone size: once

CDR3 DNA: TGTGCCATCAGTGAGTCGGTTAAAGAGACCCAGTACTTC
CDR3 protein: CAISESVKETQYF
D gene: -
J gene: TRBJ2-5
V gene: TRBV10-3
clone size: -

CDR3 DNA: TGCGCCAGCAGCGCTGACAAGAATCAGCCCCAGCATTTT
CDR3 protein: CASSADKNQPQHF
D gene: -
J gene: TRBJ1-5
V gene: TRBV5-1
clone size: -

CDR3 DNA: TGTGCCAGCAACTACATGAGGGCCGACAATGAGCAGTTCTTC
CDR3 protein: CASNYMRADNEQFF
D gene: -
J gene: TRBJ2-1
V gene: TRBV9
clone size: -